Listed here are 2 T cell receptor beta chains from one sample, sequenced in a study of T cell repertoires in cytomegalovirus infection. Using its own MiXCR run on the reads, TCRdb lists one record per CDR3 protein. Among about 330,000 distinct CDR3 sequences listed, more than 9% were seen once. Material for sequencing was PBMCs. These receptors were collected from a human donor in good health (CMV status not recorded). Some clones in this sample may be carry-over from other donors' samples.

This clonotype was counted only a few times. CDR3 region: CASTREGNTIYF. The CDR3 nucleotides read TGTGCCAGCACCAGGGAAGGAAACACCATATATTTT. The rearrangement links TRBV2 to TRBJ1-3, with a tentative D call TRBD1 (5 bases). The V end was cut by 7 bases, the J end by 4 bases, with 8 bases between. Germline lookup yields CDR1 SNHLY and CDR2 FYNNEI. This CDR3 spans 12 amino acids.

The gene calls are TRBV12-3 or TRBV12-4 and TRBJ2-1; D is uncertain. With 6 bases removed from V and 3 bases from J, the gap between germline ends came to 12 bases. The CDR3 runs 14 residues. In nucleotides, the CDR3 is TGTGCCAGCAGCCCCCCCCAAGGCTACAATGAGCAGTTCTTC. Protein: CASSPPQGYNEQFF.